The 28 T cell receptor beta chains in this list originate from one sample, sequenced in a study of response to subunit inactivated influenza vaccine. Using its own MiXCR run on the RT-PCR reads, TCRdb lists one record per CDR3 protein. Of 490,000 or so distinct CDR3 sequences listed, 6.5% to 8% are singletons. This specimen consisted of PBMCs from blood, obtained roughly 24 months after vaccination. Receptors were obtained from a man aged 45-69 years who received an inactivated influenza vaccine.

This clonotype showed up just a few times. The genes are TRBV12-3 or TRBV12-4 and TRBJ1-1; D gene uncertain. The V end was cut by 4 bases, the J end by 2 bases, with 14 bases between. The CDR3 has 15 amino acids. The CDR3 loop is CASSSPERANTEAFF. CDR3 DNA sequence: TGTGCCAGCAGTTCCCCCGAGCGGGCTAACACTGAAGCTTTCTTT.

The genes are TRBV5-1 and TRBJ2-1, with 12 bases matching TRBD2. The CDR3 sequence is 16 residues long. The germline V gene has CDR1 SGHRS and CDR2 YFSETQ. V dropped 5 bases and J dropped 8; count of bases not matched to a gene: 11. As DNA, the CDR3 is TGCGCCAGCAGGACAACCTGGACTAGCGGGAAATATGAGCAGTTCTTC. Translated, it gives CASRTTWTSGKYEQFF.

This clonotype was seen repeatedly, ten times or more. The chain recombines TRBV13 with TRBJ2-1; possible D gene TRBD2, 7 bases. Deletions cut 6 bases from V and 2 bases from J, with 17 bases between. The V gene's germline CDR1 is PRHDT and CDR2 FYEKMQ (reference sequence). The CDR3 extends over 16 amino acids. The CDR3 spells CASRPRGGRTYNEQFF. The DNA of the CDR3 is TGTGCCAGCAGACCAAGGGGGGGGCGGACCTACAATGAGCAGTTCTTC.

V gene TRBV6-5 combines with J gene TRBJ1-5; D uncertain. Trimming took 4 bases from V and 4 from J, leaving 11 bases between them. Germline-derived CDR1 and CDR2 are MNHEY and SVGAGI. This CDR3 spans 14 amino acids. The CDR3 spells CASSSRPENQPQHF. Written as DNA, the CDR3 is TGTGCCAGCAGTTCCAGACCTGAGAATCAGCCCCAGCATTTT.

The CDR3 protein is CASSIDQAGGLNEQFF. Here the CDR3 DNA reads TGTGCCAGTAGTATAGATCAAGCGGGGGGCCTCAATGAGCAGTTCTTC. This sequence joins TRBV19 and TRBJ2-1; 9 nucleotides match TRBD2. Germline-derived CDR1 and CDR2 are LNHDA and SQIVND (reference sequence). V gave up 0 bases and J gave up 6 bases; unmatched junction bases: 6. The CDR3 loop spans 16 amino acids.

This clonotype was observed a handful of times. An end of the junction does not agree with germline; a read error may underlie this. V usage is TRBV7-8 and J usage is TRBJ1-2; the match to TRBD1 covers 7 bases. Germline V gene sequence: CDR1 SGHVS, CDR2 FQNEAQ. CDR3 length equals 13 residues. The CDR3 loop reads CASSLIPEVQGGF. In DNA form, the CDR3 reads TGTGCCAGCAGCTTAATTCCCGAGGTGCAGGGGGGATTC.

CDR3 bases: TGTGCCAGCAACGGCGGCGGGGAGCTGTTTTTT. It codes for CASNGGGELFF. V is TRBV11-2 and J is TRBJ2-2; the D is unclear. V lost 7 bases to trimming and J lost 7 bases, with 7 bases between them. The CDR3 totals 11 residues. The germline V gene has CDR1 SGHAT and CDR2 FQNNGV.

About this clonotype: Possible read error: a much larger clone is one base away. This rearrangement joins TRBV6-2 or TRBV6-3 to TRBJ2-7; no definite D call. The CDR3 length is 11 residues. Between the trimmed V and J ends, which lost 6 bases and 5 bases, there was a span of 8 bases. Germline CDR1 is MNHEY and CDR2 is SVGEGT. The CDR3, as DNA: TGTGCCAGCAGCCACCTCGACGAGCAGTACTTC. Translating it yields CASSHLDEQYF.

This chain joins TRBV12-3 or TRBV12-4 and TRBJ2-1; D remains ambiguous. The DNA end is more similar to TRBJ2-7, so the J call may be wrong. This CDR3 has 14 amino acids. The CDR3 spells CASSFMASGNEQYF. The DNA of the CDR3 is TGTGCCAGCAGTTTCATGGCGAGTGGCAATGAGCAGTACTTC.

The chain links TRBV7-2 to TRBJ2-6; no clear D. Germline V CDR1 and CDR2: SGHTA, FQGNSA. There are 15 residues in the CDR3. V was pared by 2 bases and J by 3 bases, with 8 bases between. The CDR3 DNA follows: TGTGCCAGCAGCTTAATGGGGTATGGGGCCAACGTCCTGACTTTC. As protein: CASSLMGYGANVLTF.

This sequence joins TRBV5-4 and TRBJ2-3; possibly TRBD2 for D (6 bases). CDR1 is SGHNT and CDR2 is YYREEE in the germline V gene (reference sequence). The CDR3 extends over 12 amino acids. V was trimmed by 4 bases and J by 9 bases, leaving 12 bases between them. CDR3: CASSRDTSTQYF. The CDR3 DNA follows: TGTGCCAGCAGCCGTGACACTAGCACGCAGTATTTT.

V is TRBV20-1 and J is TRBJ1-3; weak D call: TRBD1 (5 bases). The CDR3 is made up of 15 amino acids. Germline CDR1 reads DFQATT; CDR2 reads SNEGSKA (reference sequence). V lost 7 bases and J 2 bases, leaving 18 bases between the germline ends. The CDR3 is CSVTGPINTGNTIYF. The CDR3 coding sequence is TGCAGTGTTACGGGACCCATAAACACTGGAAACACCATATATTTT.

The sample holds a few counts of this clonotype. CDR3 nucleotides: TGCGCCAGCAGCCAAGATAAACAGGGAAAAAACATTCAGTACTTC. Protein: CASSQDKQGKNIQYF. The rearrangement links TRBV4-3 to TRBJ2-4, with a possible D match to TRBD1 (6 bases). V lost 0 bases and J 4 bases, leaving 10 bases between the germline ends. This CDR3 is built from 15 residues. Looked up from germline, CDR1 is LGHNA and CDR2 is YSLEER.

This chain connects TRBV20-1 to TRBJ1-1; D unresolved. The CDR3 is 14 residues long. CDR1 DFQATT and CDR2 SNEGSKA come from the germline V gene (reference sequence). V was shortened by 1 base and J by 0 bases, with 9 bases between the two germline ends. CDR3 amino acids: CSARGPSMNTEAFF. DNA for the CDR3: TGCAGTGCTAGAGGTCCCAGCATGAACACTGAAGCTTTCTTT.

The V and J genes are TRBV6-1 and TRBJ2-3; 9 bases align to TRBD2. This CDR3 comprises 14 residues. Germline values: CDR1 MNHNS, CDR2 SASEGT. The ends lost 5 bases at V and 4 bases at J; junction bases unmatched: 4. CDR3 protein: CASSLLAGPDTQYF. CDR3 sequence (DNA): TGTGCCAGCAGTCTGCTAGCGGGACCAGATACGCAGTATTTT.

The rearrangement uses TRBV5-6 and TRBJ1-2; no clear D. In germline, CDR1 is SGHDT, CDR2 YYEEEE. CDR3 length equals 14 residues. Trimming cost V 4 bases and J 4 bases, with 14 bases left between them. CDR3 in DNA: TGTGCCAGCAGCGGAGCCAGTGCCATCTATGGCTACACCTTC. Its protein is CASSGASAIYGYTF.

This clonotype was detected a few times. The gene calls are TRBV7-2 and TRBJ2-7; the D is unclear. The CDR3 sequence is 13 residues long. V was shortened by 4 bases and J by 3 bases, with 10 bases between the two germline ends. From germline, CDR1 is SGHTA and CDR2 FQGNSA. The CDR3 loop is CASSSTLYYEQYF. The CDR3 DNA sequence: TGTGCCAGCAGCTCGACATTGTACTACGAGCAGTACTTC.

This clonotype was counted a few times. The rearrangement joins TRBV4-1 to TRBJ2-5, with D possibly being TRBD2 (6 bases). This CDR3 has 14 residues. V was shortened by 1 base and J by 2 bases, with 8 bases between the two germline ends. Germline CDR1 MGHRA, CDR2 YSYEKL. CDR3 protein: CASSQADYQETQYF. The CDR3 nucleotides read TGCGCCAGCAGCCAAGCGGACTATCAAGAGACCCAGTACTTC.

This sequence joins TRBV12-3 or TRBV12-4 and TRBJ2-7, with 11 bases identical to TRBD1. This CDR3 has 15 residues. V trimming: 5 bases; J trimming: 5 bases; junction bases outside the gene matches: 8. CDR3 sequence (DNA): TGTGCCAGCAGTGAGACCGGGACAGGGGGACACGAGCAGTACTTC. Encoded protein: CASSETGTGGHEQYF.

This clonotype was observed a handful of times. The chain is built from TRBV6-4 and TRBJ2-2, with no clear D. The CDR3 loop spans 13 amino acids. The V end lost 6 bases, the J end lost 0 bases, and 5 bases lay between the germline ends. Looked up from germline, CDR1 is MRHNA and CDR2 is SNTAGT. CDR3 sequence: CASRNTNTGELFF. The CDR3 bases are TGTGCCAGCAGAAATACGAACACCGGGGAGCTGTTTTTT.

This clonotype has a count of ten or more. The chain joins TRBV5-1 to TRBJ2-1; 11 positions match TRBD2. There are 16 residues in the CDR3. Germline trimming cut 0 bases from V and 5 bases from J; bases unmatched to any gene: 4. Germline V CDR1 and CDR2: SGHRS, YFSETQ. Here the CDR3 reads CASSLARTSGHNEQFF. CDR3 sequence (DNA): TGCGCCAGCAGCTTGGCGCGGACTAGCGGGCACAATGAGCAGTTCTTC.

This chain joins TRBV10-3 and TRBJ2-1, with 8 bases lining up with TRBD1. The V gene's germline CDR1 is ENHRY and CDR2 SYGVKD. The CDR3 consists of 13 residues. The J segment lost 9 bases and the V segment lost 7 bases, leaving 8 bases of the junction unmatched. The CDR3 sequence is CAIKDREYVEQFF. The CDR3 coding sequence is TGTGCCATCAAGGACAGGGAATATGTTGAGCAGTTCTTC.

V is TRBV11-2 and J is TRBJ2-1, with D perhaps being TRBD1 or TRBD2 (6 bases each). CDR3 length: 14 amino acids. Germline CDR1 reads SGHAT; CDR2 reads FQNNGV. V gave up 0 bases and J gave up 7 bases, with 10 bases separating them. The CDR3 sequence is CASSLDRGQNEQFF. The CDR3, as DNA: TGTGCCAGCAGCTTAGATCGGGGGCAGAATGAGCAGTTCTTC.

The V and J genes are TRBV20-1 and TRBJ2-6; D possibly corresponds to TRBD2 (5 bases). Germline loops: CDR1 DFQATT, CDR2 SNEGSKA (reference sequence). The CDR3 runs 14 residues. Between the trimmed V and J ends, which lost 6 bases and 1 base, there was a span of 10 bases. DNA for the CDR3: TGCAGTGCCCTGGACTTGTCTGGGGCCAACGTCCTGACTTTC. Amino acids: CSALDLSGANVLTF.

This clonotype was picked up many times. This sequence joins TRBV12-3 or TRBV12-4 and TRBJ1-5, with D uncertain. CDR3 length equals 13 residues. V gave up 3 bases and J gave up 3 bases, with 6 bases separating them. CDR3: CASSLRVNQPQHF. CDR3 coding DNA: TGTGCCAGCAGTTTGAGGGTCAATCAGCCCCAGCATTTT.

The chain recombines TRBV4-2 with TRBJ1-6, with D uncertain. Trimming cost V 0 bases and J 9 bases, with 12 bases left between them. This CDR3 contains 15 residues. The germline V gene encodes CDR1 LGHNA and CDR2 YNFKEQ. The CDR3 sequence: CASSQETQSGSPLHF. The DNA of the CDR3 is TGTGCCAGCAGCCAAGAAACACAGTCGGGTTCACCCCTCCACTTT.

A few counts support this clonotype. The rearrangement uses TRBV7-2 and TRBJ2-3; D is ambiguous. V shed 1 base and J shed 6 bases, with 11 bases lying between them. This CDR3 spans 14 amino acids. The germline V gene encodes CDR1 SGHTA and CDR2 FQGNSA. For the CDR3, the DNA is TGTGCCAGCAGCTTAGACCCGGGTTCGGATACGCAGTATTTT. Translated, it gives CASSLDPGSDTQYF.

CDR3 bases: TGCAGCGTTTCCCGCGGGAGGAGATACAATGAGCAGTTCTTC. Translating gives CSVSRGRRYNEQFF. The genes are TRBV29-1 and TRBJ2-1; 8 nucleotides match TRBD2. The V and J ends lost 5 bases and 4 bases, in that order; junction bases with no gene match: 7. From germline, CDR1 is SQVTM and CDR2 ANQGSEA. The CDR3 runs to 14 residues.